This TCR beta chain appears in the sequencing data of a study of T-cell memory formation after mild COVID-19. TCRdb independently ran MiXCR on the 5' RACE reads; one entry per CDR3 protein. The sample has about 170,000 distinct CDR3 sequences, 10% to 15% seen once; the top ten hold 3% to 4%. This clonotype was recorded a few times. The sequencing input was PBMCs or a T cell subset sorted from them (not recorded which). This receptor was identified in a young man who had mild COVID-19 (a few samples of this study predate the infection). Cell type and time point are not known.

The CDR3 nucleotides are TGTGCCAGCACCGTGAGGGGCGGCAACACTGAAGCTTTCTTT. It encodes CASTVRGGNTEAFF. This chain links TRBV13 with TRBJ1-1; possibly TRBD1 for D (5 bases). Germline CDR1 PRHDT, CDR2 FYEKMQ (reference sequence). V was cut by 7 bases and J by 2 bases, with 14 bases left in between. The CDR3 loop spans 14 amino acids.